This T cell receptor (beta chain) was sequenced during a study of blood T cell repertoires in COVID-19 (dated by TCRdb to 2020 to 2022). With respect to the entire study: Samples from collaborators originated in the United States, Italy and Spain and spanned both the acute and convalescent phases of COVID-19. The prospective study material was composed of cDNA or gDNA derived from T cells, B-cell-depleted T cells, or PBMCs. The dataset comprised deeply sampled blood TCRbeta repertoires from subjects exposed to, actively infected with, or recovered from COVID-19. A freely available public database, intended as a resource for researchers studying the immune response to SARS-CoV-2, is where the repertoires were released. The samples were drawn from the first 160 participants of the ongoing ImmuneRACE study and from about 1,200 subjects provided by 6 global collaborators. Sample metadata almost always included a de-identified subject ID, COVID-19 status, age in years and sex. Where HLA class I and class II types were available, the types were taken from metadata supplied by the sample provider, not from assay-based typing.

The immunoSEQ Assay, a bias-controlled multiplex PCR, was used to amplify TCRbeta CDR3 regions from genomic DNA. Regarding the original processing steps: Within the assay, amplification of reference gene primers was used to estimate how many nucleated cells each sample contained. Sequence reads were collapsed and filtered to measure the absolute abundance of every unique TCRbeta CDR3 rearrangement. For each sample, productive Simpson clonality was calculated as the square root of Simpson's diversity index over productive rearrangements. TCRdb took this table from immuneACCESS and kept in-frame rearrangements with V and J called. Such tables lack part of the clones; where checked against another copy, unresolved V genes explain under half of the gap, and the rest is unexplained. D and trimming were read from the DNA, whereas the V and J calls and clone size are those reported in that table. This sample holds about 320,000 clones; 89% were observed only once. Of the sample, about 5.2% falls within the top ten clones.

Note on this clone: The antigen it binds to is not known. The input lacks base qualities; no much larger clone sits a single base away.

After removal of 1 base from V and 1 base from J, the junction retains 2 bases not matched to a gene. Based on the germline V gene (reference sequence), the CDR1 and CDR2 sequences are MNHEY and SMNVEV. The CDR3 sequence holds 15 residues, the cysteine and phenylalanine included. The entry retains the CDR3 DNA only, 45 bases that are in frame from base 1. Participants in the prospective study were enrolled through a virtual design, were aged roughly 18 to 100 years, and lived in roughly 25 United States geographic areas. In the prospective study, participants were assigned to cohorts based on the clinical history participants reported in a screening survey and a study questionnaire. Recovered participants in ImmuneRACE Cohort 3 were defined as having two consecutive negative NP/OP PCR tests, clearance from a healthcare professional, or resolution of symptoms. In the prospective study, whole blood, serum and a nasopharyngeal or oropharyngeal swab were collected from each participant by mobile phlebotomists. Additional blood draws and questionnaires over an approximately two-month period could optionally be provided by prospective study participants. Blood samples from the prospective study were shipped frozen or at room temperature prior to DNA extraction.

General findings and caveats noted by the study authors: How much clinical and demographic metadata was included differed by source and by participant, and the metadata was provided uncurated.

The specimen sequenced was PBMCs or T cells enriched from blood (not recorded which). The TCR sequence derives from a man in his sixties who had recovered from COVID-19. The sequence links TRBV27 to TRBJ2-5, and TRBD2 aligns with 8 junction nucleotides. Here is the DNA: TGTGCCAGCAGTTTATTCGGGGGGGCCCAAGAGACCCAGTACTTC. The encoded protein is CASSLFGGAQETQYF.